Sequencing of this T cell receptor beta chain was carried out in a study of blood T cell repertoires in COVID-19. The length of the CDR3 is 14 residues. Unmatched junction bases numbered 2, after V lost 3 bases and J lost 3 bases. CDR1 is SQVTM and CDR2 is ANQGSEA in the germline V gene. This clone was recorded once. The repertoire was sequenced with immunoSEQ multiplex PCR; TCRdb's copy has only in-frame clones and lacks some. Of roughly 180,000 clones in the sample, around 89% were seen once. The TCR originated in a woman aged 25 to 39 with acute or convalescent COVID-19. The sample comprised peripheral blood. The chain recombines TRBV29-1 with TRBJ2-2; TRBD2 matches at 9 bases. The CDR3 sequence is CSVELAGYTGELFF. The CDR3, as DNA: TGCAGCGTTGAGCTAGCGGGATACACCGGGGAGCTGTTTTTT.